These 23 T cell receptor beta chains originate from one sample sequenced in a study of cytomegalovirus exposure and HLA in healthy donors. Data came from immunoSEQ multiplex PCR; TCRdb stores just in-frame clones and leaves some out. The sample has some 43,000 clones; 80% to 95% are singletons. Sequenced: PBMCs. The receptors here all came from a man aged 18 to 30 in good health and CMV-seronegative.

The chain joins TRBV7-3 to TRBJ2-1; 10 bases are shared with TRBD2. V was clipped by 4 bases and J by 9 bases; unmatched bases: 6. The germline V gene encodes CDR1 SGHTA and CDR2 FQGTGA. The CDR3 loop spans 14 amino acids. For the CDR3, the DNA is TGTGCCAGCAGCTCCCTAGCGGGAGTCGGTGAGCAGTTCTTC. It specifies CASSSLAGVGEQFF.

This sequence joins TRBV5-1 and TRBJ2-5; 8 bases map to TRBD2. Trimming removed 1 base from V and 2 bases from J; junction bases left unmatched: 7. Germline CDR1 is SGHRS and CDR2 is YFSETQ. This CDR3 contains 16 residues. The CDR3: CASSLNAGGDQETQYF. CDR3 in DNA: TGCGCCAGCAGCTTGAACGCGGGGGGTGATCAAGAGACCCAGTACTTC.

The chain couples TRBV2 to TRBJ2-1; a possible D gene is TRBD2 (6 bases). Trimming left V 7 bases short and J 7 bases short, with 17 bases between. Germline CDR1 reads SNHLY; CDR2 reads FYNNEI. CDR3 length equals 14 residues. This CDR3 reads CASIGRGSRNEQFF. The CDR3 coding sequence is TGTGCCAGCATCGGACGGGGGTCTAGGAATGAGCAGTTCTTC.

The chain has TRBV4-2 and TRBJ2-5, with 11 bases matching TRBD2. The CDR3 has 17 amino acids. Germline V gene lookup returns CDR1 LGHNA and CDR2 YNFKEQ. The V gene end was trimmed by 0 bases and the J gene end by 5 bases; junction bases not matched to a gene: 8. In DNA, the CDR3 is TGTGCCAGCAGCCAAGAGGGTAGCGGGGGGGCCTGGGAGACCCAGTACTTC. It codes for CASSQEGSGGAWETQYF.

This clone was detected only once. This chain connects TRBV10-3 to TRBJ1-4, with unresolved D. The V end was cut by 0 bases, the J end by 6 bases, with 8 bases between. CDR3 size: 14 residues. Germline V CDR1 and CDR2: ENHRY, SYGVKD. CDR3 region: CAISESAGDEKLFF. CDR3 bases: TGTGCCATCAGTGAGTCGGCCGGGGATGAAAAACTGTTTTTT.

The chain is built from TRBV4-2 and TRBJ1-1; no definite D call. The CDR3 runs 14 residues. Germline V gives CDR1 LGHNA, CDR2 YNFKEQ. The ends were cut back, 1 base at V and 3 bases at J, with 9 bases in the middle. The CDR3 reads CASSQVVLDTEAFF. The CDR3, as DNA: TGTGCCAGCAGCCAAGTAGTGTTGGACACTGAAGCTTTCTTT.

The J gene is TRBJ2-6, the V gene TRBV5-1, with D maybe TRBD2 (5 bases). The CDR3 length is 15 residues. V gave up 0 bases and J gave up 2 bases, with 6 bases separating them. The germline CDR1 and CDR2 sequences are SGHRS and YFSETQ. As DNA, the CDR3 is TGCGCCAGCAGCTTGGACGGGGCTGGGGCCAACGTCCTGACTTTC. Translation gives CASSLDGAGANVLTF.

The chain has TRBV5-8 and TRBJ2-6; D gene unclear. The V gene lost 4 bases and the J gene lost 0 bases, with 23 bases spanning the gap. Germline V lookup: CDR1 SGHTS, CDR2 YDEGEE. CDR3 length: 20 amino acids. This chain's CDR3 is CASSIRWRLPTLSGANVLTF. The CDR3, as DNA: TGTGCCAGCAGCATTAGATGGCGGCTCCCAACCCTCTCTGGGGCCAACGTCCTGACTTTC. Supplemented by reference TRBV5-8 and TRBJ2-6, the full variable domain reads EAGVTQSPTHLIKTRGQQATLRCSPISGHTSVYWYQQALGLGLQFLLWYDEGEERNRGNFPPRFSGRQFPNYSSELNVNALELEDSALYLCASSIRWRLPTLSGANVLTFGAGSRLTVL.

The chain has TRBV19 and TRBJ2-1; D might be TRBD2 (5 bases). CDR1 LNHDA and CDR2 SQIVND come from the germline V gene (reference sequence). V was cut by 8 bases and J by 3 bases, with 14 bases left in between. The CDR3 spans 14 residues. CDR3 region: CASGPGLIYNEQFF. The CDR3 DNA sequence: TGTGCCAGTGGCCCCGGACTGATCTACAATGAGCAGTTCTTC.

The rearrangement joins TRBV4-2 to TRBJ2-5, with 9 bases that match TRBD2. The CDR3 spans 16 residues. The V gene end was trimmed by 0 bases and the J gene end by 5 bases; junction bases not matched to a gene: 7. The germline gives CDR1 LGHNA, CDR2 YNFKEQ. DNA for the CDR3: TGTGCCAGCAGCCAAGAGGGCGGGGGGGCCAGTGAGACCCAGTACTTC. It specifies CASSQEGGGASETQYF.

This chain connects TRBV21-1 to TRBJ2-7; TRBD2 is the table's D call and was not checked against the DNA. TRBV21-1 is a documented pseudogene. This CDR3 region has 20 residues. The CDR3 spells CASSRTSGGLSLFGSYEQYF. The CDR3 coding sequence is TGTGCCAGCAGCCGGACTAGCGGGGGCCTCTCCCTATTCGGCTCCTACGAGCAGTACTTC.

CDR3 nucleotides: TGTGCCAGCACGGCAGGGAACCGCTATGGCTACACCTTC. Protein sequence: CASTAGNRYGYTF. The chain is built from TRBV6-5 and TRBJ1-2; tentatively, D is TRBD1 (5 bases). The CDR3 contains 13 residues. Trimming shortened V by 7 bases and J by 4 bases, and 13 bases separated the two germline ends. CDR1 is MNHEY and CDR2 is SVGAGI in the germline V gene.

About this clone: Other DNA sequences in the same sample also yield this CDR3. This chain connects TRBV7-8 to TRBJ2-3, with 10 bases fitting TRBD2. Unmatched junction bases numbered 7, after V lost 5 bases and J lost 5 bases. The germline CDR1 and CDR2 sequences are SGHVS and FQNEAQ. CDR3 length: 15 residues. CDR3 sequence (DNA): TGTGCCAGCAGCCCCCAGCGGGGGGGCAGAGATACGCAGTATTTT. This encodes CASSPQRGGRDTQYF.

V gene TRBV7-9 combines with J gene TRBJ2-7; 8 nucleotides line up with TRBD2. The germline V gene encodes CDR1 SEHNR and CDR2 FQNEAQ (reference sequence). This CDR3 spans 14 amino acids. Germline trimming cut 8 bases from V and 3 bases from J; bases unmatched to any gene: 9. The CDR3, as DNA: TGTGCCAGCGTTGTGGTAGCGGGGAGCTACGAGCAGTACTTC. Its translation is CASVVVAGSYEQYF. Drawing the rest from reference TRBV7-9 and TRBJ2-7, the complete variable domain is DTGVSQNPRHKITKRGQNVTFRCDPISEHNRLYWYRQTLGQGPEFLTYFQNEAQLEKSRLLSDRFSAERPKGSFSTLEIQRTEQGDSAMYLCASVVVAGSYEQYFGPGTRLTVT.

J is TRBJ2-5 and V is TRBV5-1; D is perhaps TRBD2 (6 bases). Trimming took 0 bases from V and 1 from J, leaving 7 bases between them. The germline CDR1 and CDR2 sequences are SGHRS and YFSETQ. This CDR3 has 14 residues. CDR3 bases: TGCGCCAGCAGCTTGGGGGACTCCCAAGAGACCCAGTACTTC. Translation: CASSLGDSQETQYF.

CDR3: CASSDGGQPQHF. CDR3 nucleotides: TGTGCCAGCAGTGATGGGGGCCAGCCCCAGCATTTT. The chain links TRBV25-1 to TRBJ1-5; the D gene is possibly TRBD1 (6 bases). V dropped 3 bases and J dropped 7 bases, with 7 bases sitting between them. CDR3 size: 12 residues. Germline assignment: CDR1 MGHDK and CDR2 SYGVNS.

The gene calls are TRBV7-2 and TRBJ1-2; 7 nucleotides align to TRBD1. The junction had 13 bases not matched to a gene; V was cut back by 4 bases and J by 5 bases. Per germline, CDR1 SGHTA and CDR2 FQGNSA. The CDR3 is made up of 16 amino acids. The CDR3 coding sequence is TGTGCCAGCAGCTCCTTGACCGACAGGGTCGGGTATGGCTACACCTTC. This encodes CASSSLTDRVGYGYTF.

In its sample, this clone was seen once. The chain links TRBV4-3 to TRBJ1-2, with TRBD1 matching over 7 bases. Germline V gives CDR1 LGHNA, CDR2 YSLEER. This CDR3 contains 17 residues. V lost 1 base to trimming and J lost 2 bases; unmatched junction nucleotides: 10. The chain's CDR3 is CASSQGLRDSRNYGYTF. Written as DNA, the CDR3 is TGCGCCAGCAGCCAAGGTCTTCGGGACAGTAGGAACTATGGCTACACCTTC.

V usage is TRBV9 and J usage is TRBJ2-1; the match to TRBD2 covers 9 bases. Germline assignment: CDR1 SGDLS and CDR2 YYNGEE. This CDR3 comprises 16 residues. The ends lost 2 bases at V and 3 bases at J; junction bases unmatched: 6. CDR3 sequence: CASSVYPSGDYNEQFF. In DNA form, the CDR3 reads TGTGCCAGCAGCGTCTACCCTAGCGGGGACTACAATGAGCAGTTCTTC.

The chain carries TRBV5-6 and TRBJ2-5; possible D gene TRBD1, 5 bases. V shed 1 base and J shed 1 base, with 11 bases lying between them. The germline V gene has CDR1 SGHDT and CDR2 YYEEEE. The CDR3 length is 15 residues. CDR3 protein: CASSLLGRAQETQYF. The CDR3 nucleotides are TGTGCCAGCAGCTTGTTAGGCAGGGCCCAAGAGACCCAGTACTTC.

This clone was seen just once. The chain uses TRBV6-1 and TRBJ2-3; 9 bases are shared with TRBD2. CDR3 size: 16 residues. The junction had 8 bases not matched to a gene; V was cut back by 4 bases and J by 3 bases. Germline values: CDR1 MNHNS, CDR2 SASEGT. CDR3 sequence: CASSGGSGRSTDTQYF. The CDR3 coding sequence is TGTGCCAGCAGTGGGGGAAGCGGGAGGAGTACAGATACGCAGTATTTT.

The rearrangement joins TRBV6-5 to TRBJ2-7; the match to TRBD1 covers 8 bases. The J segment lost 0 bases and the V segment lost 2 bases, leaving 6 bases of the junction unmatched. The CDR3 consists of 16 residues. Germline lookup yields CDR1 MNHEY and CDR2 SVGAGI. The CDR3 DNA follows: TGTGCCAGCAGTTACCCAGGGGGCTTATCCTCCTACGAGCAGTACTTC. This translates into CASSYPGGLSSYEQYF.

The J gene is TRBJ2-3, the V gene TRBV7-9, with 7 bases aligning to TRBD2. The CDR3 runs 15 residues. Trimming took 5 bases from V and 0 from J; bases not matched to a gene: 5. In germline, CDR1 is SEHNR, CDR2 FQNEAQ (reference sequence). The CDR3 loop reads CASSTSDSSTDTQYF. The CDR3, as DNA: TGTGCCAGCAGCACTAGCGATTCTAGCACAGATACGCAGTATTTT.